Listed below are T cell receptor beta chains from one sample, sequenced in a study of shared clonotypes between healthy human individuals. This table comes from immunoSEQ multiplex PCR, and its TCRdb copy is limited to in-frame clones, with some not included. The sample includes about 1.5 million clones, nearly 99% seen only once; the top ten take roughly 0.45%. The sequencing input was naive CD4+ T cells sorted from blood. The receptors here all came from a man aged 25 to 40 in good health. The CDR3 runs from the conserved cysteine through the conserved F or W. The order of the fields is D gene, J gene, clone size, V gene, CDR3 protein, CDR3 DNA. The D gene is left open where the match is weak. Expanded clones are given a class, and other clones once, few, many or no size at all.

TRBD2,TRBJ2-1,NA,TRBV29-1,CSARGSGTKDEQFF,TGCAGCGCCAGGGGTAGCGGGACTAAAGATGAGCAGTTCTTC
NA,TRBJ2-3,NA,TRBV5-1,CASSQQPRTTDTQYF,TGCGCCAGCAGCCAACAACCCCGTACCACAGATACGCAGTATTTT
NA,TRBJ1-3,NA,TRBV18,CASSPAEIGNTIYF,TGTGCCAGCTCACCAGCGGAAATTGGAAACACCATATATTTT
NA,TRBJ2-7,NA,TRBV13,CASSSDPSSPREQYF,TGTGCCAGCAGCAGCGACCCCTCTTCCCCTCGGGAGCAGTACTTC
NA,TRBJ2-1,NA,TRBV5-4,CASSPLRGSSYNEQFF,TGTGCCAGCAGCCCCCTAAGGGGCTCCTCCTACAATGAGCAGTTCTTC
NA,TRBJ1-5,NA,TRBV19,CASSIKVGGAQPQHF,TGTGCCAGTAGTATAAAAGTGGGGGGGGCTCAGCCCCAGCATTTT
NA,TRBJ2-7,NA,TRBV20-1,CSASATYGQYF,TGCAGTGCGTCAGCGACCTACGGGCAGTACTTC
NA,TRBJ2-2,few,TRBV7-8,CASSFRETTGELFF,TGTGCCAGCAGCTTCCGGGAGACCACCGGGGAGCTGTTTTTT
TRBD2,TRBJ2-7,NA,TRBV5-1,CASSLASSGTEEQYF,TGCGCCAGCAGCTTGGCCTCTAGCGGGACTGAAGAGCAGTACTTC
NA,TRBJ1-2,NA,TRBV7-9,CASSLKGGSEGYTF,TGTGCCAGCAGCTTAAAGGGGGGTAGTGAAGGCTACACCTTC
NA,TRBJ2-2,NA,TRBV5-6,CASSLGRAYTGELFF,TGTGCCAGCAGCTTGGGTCGGGCGTACACCGGGGAGCTGTTTTTT
NA,TRBJ2-7,NA,TRBV7-9,CASSPDRALLGGEQYF,TGTGCCAGCAGCCCCGACAGGGCGCTCCTCGGAGGGGAGCAGTACTTC
NA,TRBJ2-7,NA,TRBV7-6,CASSLLREKSYEQYF,TGTGCCAGCAGCTTACTGCGGGAAAAATCCTACGAGCAGTACTTC
TRBD2,TRBJ2-7,NA,TRBV19,CASSLNRGLAGAWGEQYF,TGTGCCAGTAGCCTCAACCGAGGACTAGCGGGAGCCTGGGGGGAGCAGTACTTC
NA,TRBJ1-4,NA,TRBV5-5,CASSRGPNEKLFF,TGTGCCAGCAGCAGGGGACCCAATGAAAAACTGTTTTTT
TRBD1,TRBJ1-5,NA,TRBV5-4,CASSLQGNQPQHF,TGTGCCAGCAGCTTACAGGGGAATCAGCCCCAGCATTTT
TRBD1,TRBJ2-7,NA,TRBV28,CASRAGTDYEQYF,TGTGCCAGCAGAGCCGGGACAGACTACGAGCAGTACTTC
NA,TRBJ2-7,NA,TRBV28,CASSFQGITYEQYF,TGTGCCAGCAGTTTTCAGGGGATTACGTACGAGCAGTACTTC
TRBD2,TRBJ2-2,NA,TRBV4-1,CASSLMGLAASNTGELFF,TGCGCCAGCAGCCTCATGGGACTAGCGGCGTCGAACACCGGGGAGCTGTTTTTT
TRBD2,TRBJ2-1,NA,TRBV6-6,CASSGTSDEQFF,TGTGCCAGCAGTGGGACTAGCGATGAGCAGTTCTTC
TRBD1,TRBJ2-3,NA,TRBV7-2,CASSLDPTGGLEYF,TGTGCCAGCAGCCTAGATCCGACAGGGGGATTGGAGTATTTT
NA,TRBJ1-1,NA,TRBV5-1,CASSSQRNTEAFF,TGCGCCAGCAGCTCCCAGAGGAACACTGAAGCTTTCTTT
NA,TRBJ1-2,once,TRBV28,CASSPTEGGYTF,TGTGCCAGCAGCCCGACAGAAGGTGGCTACACCTTC
TRBD1,TRBJ1-2,NA,TRBV7-9,CASSLADPGQGNYGYTF,TGTGCCAGCAGCTTAGCGGATCCGGGACAGGGAAACTATGGCTACACCTTC
NA,TRBJ2-5,once,TRBV19,CASSPTGSQETQYF,TGTGCCAGTAGTCCCACAGGGAGCCAAGAGACCCAGTACTTC